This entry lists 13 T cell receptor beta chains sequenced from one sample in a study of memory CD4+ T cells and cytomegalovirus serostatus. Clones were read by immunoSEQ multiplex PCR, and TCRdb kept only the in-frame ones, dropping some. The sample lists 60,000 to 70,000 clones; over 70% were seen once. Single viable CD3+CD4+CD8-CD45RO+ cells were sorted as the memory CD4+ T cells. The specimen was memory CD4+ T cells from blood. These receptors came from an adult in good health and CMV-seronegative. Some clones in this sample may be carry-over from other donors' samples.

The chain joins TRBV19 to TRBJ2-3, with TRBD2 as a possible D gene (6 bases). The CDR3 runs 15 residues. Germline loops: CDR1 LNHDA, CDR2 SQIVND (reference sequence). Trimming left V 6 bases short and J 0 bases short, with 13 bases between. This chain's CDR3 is CASRGLGRSTDTQYF. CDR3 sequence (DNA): TGTGCCAGTAGGGGCCTAGGGAGGAGCACAGATACGCAGTATTTT.

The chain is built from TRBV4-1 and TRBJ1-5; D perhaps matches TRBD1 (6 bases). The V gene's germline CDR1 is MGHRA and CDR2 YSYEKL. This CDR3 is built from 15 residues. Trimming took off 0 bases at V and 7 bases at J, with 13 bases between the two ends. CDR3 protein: CASSQDPTGRQPQHF. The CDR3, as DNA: TGCGCCAGCAGCCAAGATCCTACAGGGAGACAGCCCCAGCATTTT.

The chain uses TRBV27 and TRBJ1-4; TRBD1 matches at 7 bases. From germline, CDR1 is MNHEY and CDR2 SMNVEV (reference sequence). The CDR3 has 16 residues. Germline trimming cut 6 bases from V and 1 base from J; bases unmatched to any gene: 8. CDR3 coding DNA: TGTGCCAGCAGCCCTCGACAGGGCAGAACTAATGAAAAACTGTTTTTT. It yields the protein CASSPRQGRTNEKLFF.

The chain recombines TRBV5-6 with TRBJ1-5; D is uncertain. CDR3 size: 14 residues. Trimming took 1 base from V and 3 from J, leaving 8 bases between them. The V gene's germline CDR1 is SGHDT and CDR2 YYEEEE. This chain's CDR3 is CASSLFQDNQPQHF. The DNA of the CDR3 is TGTGCCAGCAGCTTGTTCCAGGACAATCAGCCCCAGCATTTT.

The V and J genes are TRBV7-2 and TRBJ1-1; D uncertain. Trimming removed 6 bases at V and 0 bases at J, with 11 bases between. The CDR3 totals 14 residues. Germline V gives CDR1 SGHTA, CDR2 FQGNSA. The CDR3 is CASSSTRLNTEAFF. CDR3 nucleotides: TGTGCCAGCAGTTCGACCCGCTTGAACACTGAAGCTTTCTTT.

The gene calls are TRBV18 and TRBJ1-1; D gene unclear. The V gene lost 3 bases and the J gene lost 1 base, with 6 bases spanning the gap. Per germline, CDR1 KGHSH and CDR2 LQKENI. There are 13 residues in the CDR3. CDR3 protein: CASSPGRNTEAFF. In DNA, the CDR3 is TGTGCCAGCTCACCTGGCAGGAACACTGAAGCTTTCTTT.

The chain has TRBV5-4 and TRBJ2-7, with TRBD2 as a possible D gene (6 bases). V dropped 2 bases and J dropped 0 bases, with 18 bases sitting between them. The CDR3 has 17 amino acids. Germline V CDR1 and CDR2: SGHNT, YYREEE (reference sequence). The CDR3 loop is CASSLDMGLSSSYEQYF. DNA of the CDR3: TGTGCCAGCAGCTTAGATATGGGACTCTCTAGCTCCTACGAGCAGTACTTC.

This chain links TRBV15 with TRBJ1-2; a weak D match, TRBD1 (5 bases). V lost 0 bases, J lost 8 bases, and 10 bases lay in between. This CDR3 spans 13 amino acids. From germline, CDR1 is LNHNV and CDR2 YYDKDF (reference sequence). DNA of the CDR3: TGTGCCACCAGCAGAGAAGAGGGGATCGGCTACACCTTC. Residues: CATSREEGIGYTF.

CDR3 bases: TGTGCCAGCAGTGACTCCGGGACAGTGGTTTCCCCCCTCCACTTT. It is translated as CASSDSGTVVSPLHF. This chain joins TRBV25-1 and TRBJ1-6, with TRBD1 matching over 7 bases. The germline V gene has CDR1 MGHDK and CDR2 SYGVNS. Trimming cost V 3 bases and J 13 bases; bases outside gene matches: 12. The CDR3 spans 15 residues.

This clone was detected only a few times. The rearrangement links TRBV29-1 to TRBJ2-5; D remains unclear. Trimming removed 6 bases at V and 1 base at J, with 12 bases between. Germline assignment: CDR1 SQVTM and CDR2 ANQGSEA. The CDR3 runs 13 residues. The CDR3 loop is CSVAPRAQETQYF. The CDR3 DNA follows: TGCAGCGTAGCCCCTCGAGCCCAAGAGACCCAGTACTTC. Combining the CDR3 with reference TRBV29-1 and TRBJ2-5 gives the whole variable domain SAVISQKPSRDICQRGTSLTIQCQVDSQVTMMFWYRQQPGQSLTLIATANQGSEATYESGFVIDKFPISRPNLTFSTLTVSNMSPEDSSIYLCSVAPRAQETQYFGPGTRLLVL.

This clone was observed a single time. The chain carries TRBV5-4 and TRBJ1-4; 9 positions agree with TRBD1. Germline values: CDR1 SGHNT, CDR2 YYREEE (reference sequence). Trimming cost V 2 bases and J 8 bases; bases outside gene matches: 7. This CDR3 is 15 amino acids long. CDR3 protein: CASSLQGARGEKLFF. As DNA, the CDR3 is TGTGCCAGCAGCTTACAGGGGGCCCGGGGGGAAAAACTGTTTTTT.

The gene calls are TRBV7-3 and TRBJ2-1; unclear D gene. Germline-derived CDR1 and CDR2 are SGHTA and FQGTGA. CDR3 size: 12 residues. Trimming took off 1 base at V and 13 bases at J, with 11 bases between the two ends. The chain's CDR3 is CASSLKGGSQFF. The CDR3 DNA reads TGTGCCAGCAGCTTAAAGGGTGGTTCTCAGTTCTTC.

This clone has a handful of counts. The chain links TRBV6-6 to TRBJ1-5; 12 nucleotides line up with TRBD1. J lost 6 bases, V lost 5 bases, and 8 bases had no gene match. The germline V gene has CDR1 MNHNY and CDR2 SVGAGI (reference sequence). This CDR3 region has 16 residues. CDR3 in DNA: TGTGCCAGCAGTAAGGCCGGGACAGGGGGCAGTCAGCCCCAGCATTTT. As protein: CASSKAGTGGSQPQHF.